This is a list of T cell receptor beta chains from one sample in a study of spatial heterogeneity in lung cancer. TCRdb reprocessed the 5' RACE reads via MiXCR and lists one record per CDR3 protein. The sample has fewer than 13,000 distinct CDR3 sequences; 8.6% are singletons. Sample: PBMCs, taken at surgery. Source of these receptors: a male donor with early-stage non-small cell lung cancer. CDR3s include the opening cysteine and the closing phenylalanine or tryptophan. The D gene is left open where the match is weak. Rows may omit the clone size; those that give it use once, few, many or a size class.

V	D	J	size	DNA	CDR3
TRBV13	NA	TRBJ2-7	once	TGTGCCAGCAGCGTAAAGCCCATTGGTGTGGGAGATAACGAGCAGTACTTC	CASSVKPIGVGDNEQYF
TRBV11-2	NA	TRBJ2-1	many	TGTGCCAGCACCTCTTTTGCGGGGAGTTACAATGAGCAGTTCTTC	CASTSFAGSYNEQFF
TRBV29-1	NA	TRBJ1-2	many	TGCAGCGTTCAACCGGCGGATGGCTACACCTTC	CSVQPADGYTF
TRBV7-9	NA	TRBJ2-2	many	TGTGCCAGCAGCTTAGAAACCCCGACCACCGGGGAGCTGTTTTTT	CASSLETPTTGELFF
TRBV6-2/TRBV6-3	TRBD2	TRBJ2-6	many	TGTGCCAGCACCCCGGGAGGCTCTGGGGCCAACGTCCTGACTTTC	CASTPGGSGANVLTF
TRBV7-2	NA	TRBJ1-2	NA	TGTGCCAGCAGCTTAGCGTTGGCGCGACGGAGTAACTATGGCTACACCTTC	CASSLALARRSNYGYTF
TRBV6-4	TRBD1	TRBJ2-2	medium-sized	TGTGCCAGCAGACAGGGGGCGAACACCGGGGAGCTGTTTTTT	CASRQGANTGELFF
TRBV7-2	NA	TRBJ1-6	NA	TGTGCCAGCAGCAAAGGGAGCTCCTATAATTCACCCCTCCACTTT	CASSKGSSYNSPLHF
TRBV7-2	NA	TRBJ2-7	many	TGTGCCAGCAGCTTGGGGGGTAGATCCTACGAGCAGTACTTC	CASSLGGRSYEQYF
TRBV12-3/TRBV12-4	NA	TRBJ2-7	many	TGTGCCAGCAGTTCTACGACCGCGGGCTCCTACGAGCAGTACTTC	CASSSTTAGSYEQYF
TRBV18	TRBD1	TRBJ2-2	many	TGTGCCAGCTCAGAACAGGGGAGCACCGGGGAGCTGTTTTTT	CASSEQGSTGELFF
TRBV7-8	TRBD2	TRBJ2-5	medium-sized	TGTGCCAGCAGCTTAGTTCGCGGGGGCCAAGAGACCCAGTACTTC	CASSLVRGGQETQYF
TRBV11-2	TRBD1	TRBJ2-5	many	TGTGCCAGCAGCTTGGGACAGGGGATCAAAGAGACCCAGTACTTC	CASSLGQGIKETQYF
TRBV28	NA	TRBJ2-7	many	TGTGCCAGCAGTCCCGCACAGGGCTACGAGCAGTACTTC	CASSPAQGYEQYF
TRBV7-8	TRBD2	TRBJ2-7	many	TGTGCCAGCAGCTATAGCGGGGGGGCCGTCGTCGAGCAGTACTTC	CASSYSGGAVVEQYF
TRBV18	NA	TRBJ1-1	medium-sized	TGTGCCAGCTCCGGACAGAAGAACACTGAAGCTTTCTTT	CASSGQKNTEAFF
TRBV29-1	NA	TRBJ1-2	NA	TGCAGCGTAGAATATGGCTACACCTTC	CSVEYGYTF
TRBV5-1	NA	TRBJ2-1	many	TGCGCCAGCAGCCTCCAGACTCAGCCCGATGAGCAGTTCTTC	CASSLQTQPDEQFF
TRBV9	NA	TRBJ2-3	many	TGTGCCAGCAGCGTGGGAGATACGCAGTATTTT	CASSVGDTQYF
TRBV11-2	NA	TRBJ1-5	many	TGTGCCAGCAGCTTATCTGATTATAGCAATCAGCCCCAGCATTTT	CASSLSDYSNQPQHF
TRBV5-1	TRBD1	TRBJ2-5	many	TGCGCCAGCAGCAGCGAGGACAGGGACTGGGAGACCCAGTACTTC	CASSSEDRDWETQYF
TRBV20-1	TRBD2	TRBJ2-7	medium-sized	TGCAGTGCTAGAGATAGCGGGGGGTATGGCGAGCAGTACTTC	CSARDSGGYGEQYF
TRBV5-1	NA	TRBJ2-7	medium-sized	TGCGCCAGCAGCTTGGAGGGCTTCGGGCAGTACTTC	CASSLEGFGQYF
TRBV7-9	TRBD2	TRBJ2-1	NA	TGTGCCAGCAGCTTAGTGGCTAGCGGGAGACTCTCCTACAATGAGCAGTTCTTC	CASSLVASGRLSYNEQFF
TRBV7-9	TRBD1	TRBJ2-2	medium-sized	TGTGCCAGCAGCCACCGGGACAGGGCCCACCGGGAGCTGTTTTTT	CASSHRDRAHRELFF
TRBV29-1	TRBD2	TRBJ2-7	many	TGCAGCGTTGAGGCGGGAGGGAAAGCCTACGAGCAGTACTTC	CSVEAGGKAYEQYF
TRBV27	NA	TRBJ2-7	many	TGTGCCAGCAGACCAGGGGGGCCCTACGAGCAGTACTTC	CASRPGGPYEQYF